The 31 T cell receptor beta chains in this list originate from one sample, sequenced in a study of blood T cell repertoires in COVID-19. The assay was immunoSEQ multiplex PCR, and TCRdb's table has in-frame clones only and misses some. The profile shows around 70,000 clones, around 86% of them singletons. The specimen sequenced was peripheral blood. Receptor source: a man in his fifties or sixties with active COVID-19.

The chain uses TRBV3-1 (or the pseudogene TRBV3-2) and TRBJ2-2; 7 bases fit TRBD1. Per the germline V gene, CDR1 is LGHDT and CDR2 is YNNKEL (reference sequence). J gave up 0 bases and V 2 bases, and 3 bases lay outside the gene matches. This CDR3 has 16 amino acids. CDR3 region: CASSQRQGANTGELFF. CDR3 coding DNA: TGTGCCAGCAGCCAAAGACAGGGCGCGAACACCGGGGAGCTGTTTTTT.

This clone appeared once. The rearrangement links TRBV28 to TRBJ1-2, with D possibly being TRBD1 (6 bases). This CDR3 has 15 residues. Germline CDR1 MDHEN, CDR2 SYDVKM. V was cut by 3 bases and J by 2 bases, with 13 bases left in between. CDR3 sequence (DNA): TGTGCCAGCAGTTTCGCCGGGACACCCAACTATGGCTACACCTTC. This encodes CASSFAGTPNYGYTF.

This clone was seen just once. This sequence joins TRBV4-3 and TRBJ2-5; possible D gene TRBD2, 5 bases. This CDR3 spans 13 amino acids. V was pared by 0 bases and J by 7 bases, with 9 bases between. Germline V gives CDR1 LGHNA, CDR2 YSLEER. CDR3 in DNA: TGCGCCAGCAGCCAAGATAAGGGAGCGACCCAGTACTTC. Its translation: CASSQDKGATQYF.

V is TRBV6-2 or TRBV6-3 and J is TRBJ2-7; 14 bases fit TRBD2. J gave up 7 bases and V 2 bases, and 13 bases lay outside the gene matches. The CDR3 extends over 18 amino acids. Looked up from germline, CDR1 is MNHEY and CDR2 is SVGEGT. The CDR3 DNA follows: TGTGCCAGCAGTTACCCAAGCCGAGGACTAGCGGGAGGAAATGAGCAGTACTTC. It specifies CASSYPSRGLAGGNEQYF.

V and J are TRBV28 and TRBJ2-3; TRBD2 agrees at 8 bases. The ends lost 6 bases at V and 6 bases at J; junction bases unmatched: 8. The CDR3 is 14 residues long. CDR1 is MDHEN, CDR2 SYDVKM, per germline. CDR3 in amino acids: CASSRGGALDTQYF. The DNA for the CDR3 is TGTGCCAGCAGCCGGGGGGGTGCTCTTGATACGCAGTATTTT.

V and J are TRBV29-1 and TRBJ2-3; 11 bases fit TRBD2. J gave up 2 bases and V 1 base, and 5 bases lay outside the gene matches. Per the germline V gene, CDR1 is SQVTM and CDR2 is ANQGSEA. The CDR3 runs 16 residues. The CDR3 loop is CSVEGLAGGPTDTQYF. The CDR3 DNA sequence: TGCAGCGTTGAAGGGTTAGCGGGAGGGCCCACAGATACGCAGTATTTT.

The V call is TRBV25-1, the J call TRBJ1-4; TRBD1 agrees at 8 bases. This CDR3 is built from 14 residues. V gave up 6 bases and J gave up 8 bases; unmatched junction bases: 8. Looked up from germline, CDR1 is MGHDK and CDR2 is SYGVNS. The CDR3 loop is CASSPGGAKEKLFF. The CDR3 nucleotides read TGTGCCAGCAGCCCAGGGGGCGCCAAGGAAAAACTGTTTTTT.

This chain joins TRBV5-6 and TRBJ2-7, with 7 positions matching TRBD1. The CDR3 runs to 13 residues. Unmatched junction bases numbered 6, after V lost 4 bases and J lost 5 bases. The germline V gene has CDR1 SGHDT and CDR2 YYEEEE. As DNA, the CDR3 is TGTGCCAGCAGCCCAGTCGACAGGGACGAGCAGTACTTC. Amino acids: CASSPVDRDEQYF.

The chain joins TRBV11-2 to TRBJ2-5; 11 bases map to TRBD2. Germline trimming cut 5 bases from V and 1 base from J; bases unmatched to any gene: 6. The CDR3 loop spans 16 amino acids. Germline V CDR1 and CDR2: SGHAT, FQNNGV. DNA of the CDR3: TGTGCCAGCAGCATAACTAGCGGGGGAGCCCAAGAGACCCAGTACTTC. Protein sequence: CASSITSGGAQETQYF.

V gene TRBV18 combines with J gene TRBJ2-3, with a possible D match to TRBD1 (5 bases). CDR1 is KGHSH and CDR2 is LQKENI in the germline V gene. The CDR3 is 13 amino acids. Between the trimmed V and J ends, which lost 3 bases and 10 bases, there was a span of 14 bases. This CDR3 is CASSPLVSRAQYF. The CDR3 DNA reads TGTGCCAGCTCACCCCTTGTATCCAGGGCGCAGTATTTT. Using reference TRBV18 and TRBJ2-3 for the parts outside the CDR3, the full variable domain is NAGVMQNPRHLVRRRGQEARLRCSPMKGHSHVYWYRQLPEEGLKFMVYLQKENIIDESGMPKERFSAEFPKEGPSILRIQQVVRGDSAAYFCASSPLVSRAQYFGPGTRLTVL.

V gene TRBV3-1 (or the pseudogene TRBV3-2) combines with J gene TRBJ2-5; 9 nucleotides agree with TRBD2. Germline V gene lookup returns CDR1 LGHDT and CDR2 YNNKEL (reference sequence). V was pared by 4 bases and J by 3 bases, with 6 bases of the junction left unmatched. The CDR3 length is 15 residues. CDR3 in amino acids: CASSRFASGEETQYF. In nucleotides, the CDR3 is TGTGCCAGCAGCCGCTTCGCTAGCGGGGAAGAGACCCAGTACTTC.

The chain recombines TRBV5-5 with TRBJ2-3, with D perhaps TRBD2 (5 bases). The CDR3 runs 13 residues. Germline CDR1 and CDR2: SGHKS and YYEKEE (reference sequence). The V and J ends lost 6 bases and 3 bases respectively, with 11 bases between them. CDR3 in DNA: TGTGCCAGCACCTTACCGGGGACAGATACGCAGTATTTT. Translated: CASTLPGTDTQYF.

CDR3 sequence (DNA): TGTGCCAGCAGTTACTCCCACAGGGGCGAATCCTACGAGCAGTACTTC. It yields the protein CASSYSHRGESYEQYF. The chain joins TRBV6-2 or TRBV6-3 to TRBJ2-7; 7 bases are shared with TRBD1. Germline CDR1 MNHEY, CDR2 SVGEGT. The CDR3 loop spans 16 amino acids. Trimming cost V 0 bases and J 1 base; bases outside gene matches: 6.

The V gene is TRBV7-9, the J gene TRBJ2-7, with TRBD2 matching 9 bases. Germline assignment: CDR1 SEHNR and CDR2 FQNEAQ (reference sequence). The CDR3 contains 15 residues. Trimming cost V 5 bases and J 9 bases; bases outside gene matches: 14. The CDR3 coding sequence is TGTGCCAGCAGCAGATTAGCGGGGGAGGTGGTGGGGCAGTACTTC. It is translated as CASSRLAGEVVGQYF. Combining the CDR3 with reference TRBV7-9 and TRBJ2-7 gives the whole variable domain DTGVSQNPRHKITKRGQNVTFRCDPISEHNRLYWYRQTLGQGPEFLTYFQNEAQLEKSRLLSDRFSAERPKGSFSTLEIQRTEQGDSAMYLCASSRLAGEVVGQYFGPGTRLTVT.

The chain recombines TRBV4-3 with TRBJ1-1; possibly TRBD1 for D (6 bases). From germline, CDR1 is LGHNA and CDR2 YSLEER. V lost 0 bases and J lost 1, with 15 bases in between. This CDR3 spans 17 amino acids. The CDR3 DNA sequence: TGCGCCAGCAGCCAAGATCCTAACAGGGTGGCGAACACTGAAGCTTTCTTT. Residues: CASSQDPNRVANTEAFF.

The CDR3 here is CAAWGQLSGNTIYF. The CDR3 region has the DNA TGTGCCGCGTGGGGCCAGCTCTCTGGAAACACCATATATTTT. The chain combines TRBV6-6 with TRBJ1-3, with D maybe TRBD1 (5 bases). V shed 11 bases and J shed 0 bases, with 14 bases lying between them. Germline values: CDR1 MNHNY, CDR2 SVGAGI (reference sequence). The CDR3 is 14 amino acids.

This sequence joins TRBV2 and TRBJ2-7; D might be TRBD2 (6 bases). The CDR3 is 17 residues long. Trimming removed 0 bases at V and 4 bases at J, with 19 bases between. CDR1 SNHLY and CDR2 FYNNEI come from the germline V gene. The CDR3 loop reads CASSEALSLGGIYEQYF. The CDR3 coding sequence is TGTGCCAGCAGTGAAGCCCTCAGCCTAGGAGGGATTTACGAGCAGTACTTC.

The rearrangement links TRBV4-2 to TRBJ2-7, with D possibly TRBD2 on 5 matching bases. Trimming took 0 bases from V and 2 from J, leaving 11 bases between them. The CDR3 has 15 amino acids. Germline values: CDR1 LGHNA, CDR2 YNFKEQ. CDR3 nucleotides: TGTGCCAGCAGCCAAGAGGGCGGGTCTGCCTACGAGCAGTACTTC. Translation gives CASSQEGGSAYEQYF.

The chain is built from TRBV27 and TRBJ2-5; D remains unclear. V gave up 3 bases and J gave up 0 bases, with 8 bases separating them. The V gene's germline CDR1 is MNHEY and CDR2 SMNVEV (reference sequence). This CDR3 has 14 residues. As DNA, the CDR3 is TGTGCCAGCAGTTTCTTTGACAACCAAGAGACCCAGTACTTC. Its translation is CASSFFDNQETQYF.

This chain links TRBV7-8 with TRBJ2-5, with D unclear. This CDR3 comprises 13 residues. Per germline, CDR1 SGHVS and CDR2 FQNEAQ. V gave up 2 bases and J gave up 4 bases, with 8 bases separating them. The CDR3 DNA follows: TGTGCCAGCAGCTTAACGACTTTAGAGACCCAGTACTTC. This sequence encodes CASSLTTLETQYF.

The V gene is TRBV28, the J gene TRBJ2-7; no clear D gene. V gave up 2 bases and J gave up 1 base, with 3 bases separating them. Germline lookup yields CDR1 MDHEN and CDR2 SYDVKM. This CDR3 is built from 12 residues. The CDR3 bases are TGTGCCAGCAGTTTAACTTCCTACGAGCAGTACTTC. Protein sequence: CASSLTSYEQYF.

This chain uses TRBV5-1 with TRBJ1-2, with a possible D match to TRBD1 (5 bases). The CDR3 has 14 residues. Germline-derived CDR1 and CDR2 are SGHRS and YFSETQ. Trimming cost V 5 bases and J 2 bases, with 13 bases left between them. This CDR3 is CASSSGGFNYGYTF. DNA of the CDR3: TGCGCCAGCAGTTCGGGGGGTTTCAACTATGGCTACACCTTC. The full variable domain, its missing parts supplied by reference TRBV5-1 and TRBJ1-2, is KAGVTQTPRYLIKTRGQQVTLSCSPISGHRSVSWYQQTPGQGLQFLFEYFSETQRNKGNFPGRFSGRQFSNSRSEMNVSTLELGDSALYLCASSSGGFNYGYTFGSGTRLTVV.

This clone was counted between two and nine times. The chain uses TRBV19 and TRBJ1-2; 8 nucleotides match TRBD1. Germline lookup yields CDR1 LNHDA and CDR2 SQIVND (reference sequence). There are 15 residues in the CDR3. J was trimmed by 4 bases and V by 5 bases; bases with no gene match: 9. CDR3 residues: CASSVGQGESYGYTF. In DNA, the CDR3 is TGTGCCAGTAGTGTCGGACAGGGTGAGAGCTATGGCTACACCTTC. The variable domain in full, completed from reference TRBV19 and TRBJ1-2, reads DGGITQSPKYLFRKEGQNVTLSCEQNLNHDAMYWYRQDPGQGLRLIYYSQIVNDFQKGDIAEGYSVSREKKESFPLTVTSAQKNPTAFYLCASSVGQGESYGYTFGSGTRLTVV.

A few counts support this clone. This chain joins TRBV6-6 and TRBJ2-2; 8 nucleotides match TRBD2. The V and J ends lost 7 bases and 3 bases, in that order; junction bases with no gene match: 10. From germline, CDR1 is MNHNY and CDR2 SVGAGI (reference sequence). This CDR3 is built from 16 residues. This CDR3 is CASKTPGGADTGELFF. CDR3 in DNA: TGTGCCAGCAAAACTCCCGGGGGGGCTGACACCGGGGAGCTGTTTTTT.

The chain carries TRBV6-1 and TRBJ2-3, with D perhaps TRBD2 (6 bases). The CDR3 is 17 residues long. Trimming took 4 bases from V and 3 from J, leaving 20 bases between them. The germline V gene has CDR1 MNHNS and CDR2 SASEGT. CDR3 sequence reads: CASSGLVRGAGTDTQYF. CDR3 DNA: TGTGCCAGCAGTGGTCTTGTTAGAGGGGCGGGGACAGATACGCAGTATTTT.

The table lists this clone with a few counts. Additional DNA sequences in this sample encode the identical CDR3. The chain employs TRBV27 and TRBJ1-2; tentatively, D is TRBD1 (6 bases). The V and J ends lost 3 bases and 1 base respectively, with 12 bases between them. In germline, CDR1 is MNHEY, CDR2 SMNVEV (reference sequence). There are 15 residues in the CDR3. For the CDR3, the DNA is TGTGCCAGCAGTTTTGGGCAGGGGTTTAACTATGGCTACACCTTC. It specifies CASSFGQGFNYGYTF.

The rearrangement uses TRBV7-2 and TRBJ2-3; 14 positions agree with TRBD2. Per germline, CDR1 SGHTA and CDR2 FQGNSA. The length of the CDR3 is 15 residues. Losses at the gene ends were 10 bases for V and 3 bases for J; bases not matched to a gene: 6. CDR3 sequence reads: CATGLAGGGTDTQYF. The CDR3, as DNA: TGTGCCACCGGACTAGCGGGGGGTGGGACAGATACGCAGTATTTT.

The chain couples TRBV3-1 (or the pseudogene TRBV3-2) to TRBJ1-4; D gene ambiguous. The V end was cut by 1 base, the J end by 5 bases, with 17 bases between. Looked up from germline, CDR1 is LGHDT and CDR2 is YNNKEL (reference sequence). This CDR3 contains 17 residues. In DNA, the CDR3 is TGTGCCAGCAGCCAAGTACTCAGGCAGGCCCCGAATGAAAAACTGTTTTTT. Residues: CASSQVLRQAPNEKLFF.

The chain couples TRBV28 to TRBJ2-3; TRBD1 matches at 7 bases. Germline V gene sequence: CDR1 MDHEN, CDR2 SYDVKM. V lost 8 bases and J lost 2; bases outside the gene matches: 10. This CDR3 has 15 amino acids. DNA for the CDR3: TGTGCCAGCCTCCGGACAGGCGACTCCACAGATACGCAGTATTTT. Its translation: CASLRTGDSTDTQYF. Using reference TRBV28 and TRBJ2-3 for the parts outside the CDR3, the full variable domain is DVKVTQSSRYLVKRTGEKVFLECVQDMDHENMFWYRQDPGLGLRLIYFSYDVKMKEKGDIPEGYSVSREKKERFSLILESASTNQTSMYLCASLRTGDSTDTQYFGPGTRLTVL.

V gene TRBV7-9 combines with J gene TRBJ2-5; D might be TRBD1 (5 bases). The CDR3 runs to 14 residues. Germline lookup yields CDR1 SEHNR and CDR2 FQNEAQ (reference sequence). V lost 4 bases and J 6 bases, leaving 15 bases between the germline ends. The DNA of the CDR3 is TGTGCCAGCAGCTCAGTTTCAGGGTATCAGACCCAGTACTTC. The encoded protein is CASSSVSGYQTQYF.

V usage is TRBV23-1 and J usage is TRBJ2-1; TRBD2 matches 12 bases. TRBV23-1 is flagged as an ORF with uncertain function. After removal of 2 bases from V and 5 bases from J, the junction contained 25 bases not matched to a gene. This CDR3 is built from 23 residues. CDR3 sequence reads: CASSQHSSNGLAGGQDQDNEQFF. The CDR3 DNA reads TGCGCCAGCAGTCAACACTCATCAAACGGGCTAGCGGGGGGGCAGGATCAAGACAATGAGCAGTTCTTC.